This T cell receptor (beta chain) was documented in a study of response to subunit inactivated influenza vaccine listed by TCRdb under 2018. About the full investigation: The study used deep quantitative T cell receptor repertoire profiling to track responses to a trivalent subunit inactivated influenza vaccine.

V is shortened by 5 bases, J by 4 bases, and the region joining them spans 23 bases. The CDR3 numbers 17 residues from cysteine through phenylalanine. Left in the record is the CDR3 DNA by itself, 51 bases read in frame from the first base. The germline V gene yields SGHVS for CDR1 and FNYEAQ for CDR2. This clonotype showed up just a few times. No antigen is known for it. No much larger clone exists at a distance of one base, and base qualities are not known. Libraries were constructed by RT-PCR. Sequenced on an Illumina HiSeq 2500. Clones were called with MiXCR by TCRdb after fastp trimmed the public reads at Q25, and only in-frame beta chains were retained. Every distinct CDR3 protein forms one entry, paired with its most common genes and DNA. In all, the sample holds 180,000 or so distinct CDR3 sequences, and approximately 12% of those were seen once. The ten largest clones capture approximately 32% of the sample.

Study-level results and caveats: The authors suggested that each seasonal influenza vaccination may recruit only a limited number of new T cells.

These records were also assigned to another study, of T cells expressing NK-cell markers. As that second paper reports: TCR beta cDNA libraries were prepared using 5'RACE template switching, which introduced a universal primer site and unique molecular identifiers. Three sorted T-cell subsets (CD3+CD56+NKG2C+, CD3+CD56+NKG2C- and CD3+CD56-NKG2C+) from about 8 donors had their TCR beta-chain repertoires profiled. Among the eight sequenced donors, seven were HCMV-seropositive and one was HCMV-seronegative. In several experiments an anti-gammadeltaTCR antibody was added to restrict sorting to alphabetaTCR-expressing T cells. In more than five donors, the dominant CD3+CD56+NKG2C+ clonotypes were found to rank among the top 10 CD8+ clonotypes and to make up roughly 1.0-7.0% of CD8+ T cells. Those dominant clonotypes were again the most abundant among CD3+CD56-NKG2C+ cells in a handful of donors, at roughly 25-65%. Whether the expanded NKG2C-expressing T cell clones were specific for HCMV antigens was left unclear. The eight sequenced donors were randomly selected healthy volunteers, three men and five women. A commercial ELISA kit detecting HCMV-specific IgG in serum was used to determine HCMV serostatus. Peripheral blood mononuclear cells were isolated from blood by Ficoll density gradient centrifugation. Using Miltenyi isolation kits, CD4+ and CD8+ T cells were isolated from PBMC through magnetic immunoseparation. Synthesis of cDNA was primed from the TCR beta constant segment and was followed by two consecutive PCR amplification steps. Sequencing of the libraries produced 2 x 150 bp reads on Illumina HiSeq 2000/2500, MiSeq or NextSeq. MIGEC was used to demultiplex reads and group the reads by UMI, and MiTCR was used to assemble and quantify clonotypes. To exclude erroneous sequences, any TCR cDNA sequence not supported by at least two reads was discarded. Downstream repertoire analysis used the tcR package, and clonotypes were matched across fractions by CDR3 nucleotide sequence plus V segment. VDJmatch was used to annotate antigen specificity against VDJdb, with one amino acid substitution in CDR3 permitted.

The chain uses TRBV7-6 and TRBJ1-1, with no D gene named confidently. This TCR was recovered from a man between 45 and 60 years old who received an inactivated influenza vaccine. Donor details come from another sample of the same person, matched by shared clones. The specimen comprised CD8+ T cells sorted from PBMCs, sampled 12 days after vaccination. Here is the DNA: TGTGCCAGCAGCCCCGCCACCGGGCCACCCTGGGGCACTGAAGCTTTCTTT. Translated, this gives CASSPATGPPWGTEAFF.